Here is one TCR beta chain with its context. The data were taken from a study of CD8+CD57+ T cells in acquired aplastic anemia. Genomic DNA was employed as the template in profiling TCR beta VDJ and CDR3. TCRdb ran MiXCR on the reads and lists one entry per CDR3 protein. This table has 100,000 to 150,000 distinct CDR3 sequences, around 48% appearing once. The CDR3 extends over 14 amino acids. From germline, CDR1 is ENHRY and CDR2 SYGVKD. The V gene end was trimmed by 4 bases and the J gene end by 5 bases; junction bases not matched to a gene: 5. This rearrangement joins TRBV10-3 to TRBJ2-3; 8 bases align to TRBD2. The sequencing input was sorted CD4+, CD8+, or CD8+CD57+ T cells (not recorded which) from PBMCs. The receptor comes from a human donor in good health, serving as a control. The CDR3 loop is CAISGVRGEDTQYF. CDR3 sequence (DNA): TGTGCCATCAGTGGAGTGCGGGGGGAAGATACGCAGTATTTT.